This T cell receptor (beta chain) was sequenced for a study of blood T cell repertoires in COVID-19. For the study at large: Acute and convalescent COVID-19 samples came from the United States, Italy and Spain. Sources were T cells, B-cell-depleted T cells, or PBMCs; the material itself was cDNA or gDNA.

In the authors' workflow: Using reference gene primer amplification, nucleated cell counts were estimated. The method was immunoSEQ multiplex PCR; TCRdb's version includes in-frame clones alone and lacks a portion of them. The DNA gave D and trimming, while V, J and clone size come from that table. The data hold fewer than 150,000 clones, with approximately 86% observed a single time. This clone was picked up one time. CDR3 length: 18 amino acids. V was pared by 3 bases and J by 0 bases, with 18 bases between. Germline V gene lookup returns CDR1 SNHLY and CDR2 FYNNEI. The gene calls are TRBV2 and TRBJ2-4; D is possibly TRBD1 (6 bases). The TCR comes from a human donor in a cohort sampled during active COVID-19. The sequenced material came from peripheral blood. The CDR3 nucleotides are TGTGCCAGCAGTGACCCATACAACAGGGCTTTAGCCAAAAACATTCAGTACTTC. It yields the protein CASSDPYNRALAKNIQYF.